The entry that follows covers one T cell receptor (beta chain) sequence. The antigen is not known. The data are from a study of cytomegalovirus exposure and HLA in healthy donors. Study at large: Per a later analysis, the approximately 690 first-cohort and 100 to 150 validation repertoires shared one platform. Whole-study results and caveats: Most TCRs appeared rarely, but some public TCRs recurred in many donors. Specificity of three CMV-associated chains for CMV antigens was verified in vitro. A list of about 180 TCR beta chains associated with cytomegalovirus was given.

The data were produced by immunoSEQ multiplex PCR, yet TCRdb's version contains in-frame clones alone and is incomplete. The repertoire holds some 120,000 clones, 88% seen once, with approximately 1.3% in the top ten. The trim removed 4 bases at V and 2 bases at J, leaving 6 bases unmatched. Germline V CDR1 and CDR2: SGDLS, YYNGEE. The CDR3 sequence is 14 residues long. The rearrangement links TRBV9 to TRBJ2-7, with 7 bases identical to TRBD1. The sample taken for sequencing was PBMCs. The clonotype was recovered from a man younger than 45 in good health and CMV-seronegative. CDR3 coding DNA: TGTGCCAGCAGCTTCGGACAGGCTACCTACGAGCAGTACTTC. The encoded protein is CASSFGQATYEQYF.